The 23 T cell receptor beta chains reported below all come from one sample, sequenced in a study of cytomegalovirus exposure and HLA in healthy donors. The PCR had 60 Vbeta and 13 Jbeta primers. The assay was immunoSEQ multiplex PCR, and TCRdb's table has in-frame clones only and misses some. The sample contains 250,000 to 350,000 clones, 75% to 90% of which appear only once. The specimen sequenced was PBMCs. These TCRs come from a man in his forties in good health and CMV-seropositive.

As regards this clone: The likely explanation is a read error, given a far larger clone one base away. CDR3: CSSSLTRGAYAGELFF. The DNA of the CDR3 is TGTTCCAGCAGCTTGACGCGGGGGGCTTACGCCGGGGAGCTGTTTTTT. This chain joins TRBV7-9 and TRBJ2-2, with 8 bases identical to TRBD2. The CDR3 length is 16 residues. Germline lookup yields CDR1 SEHNR and CDR2 FQNEAQ (reference sequence). Full variable domain (rest looked up from reference TRBV7-9 and TRBJ2-2): DTGVSQNPRHKITKRGQNVTFRCDPISEHNRLYWYRQTLGQGPEFLTYFQNEAQLEKSRLLSDRFSAERPKGSFSTLEIQRTEQGDSAMYLCSSSLTRGAYAGELFFGEGSRLTVL.

This clone was seen a few times. V is TRBV29-1 and J is TRBJ1-1, with D hard to call. CDR1 is SQVTM and CDR2 is ANQGSEA in the germline V gene. This CDR3 spans 14 amino acids. V was pared by 6 bases and J by 0 bases, with 14 bases between. CDR3 residues: CSVATGRVNTEAFF. DNA for the CDR3: TGCAGCGTGGCTACCGGGAGGGTGAACACTGAAGCTTTCTTT. Full variable domain (rest looked up from reference TRBV29-1 and TRBJ1-1): SAVISQKPSRDICQRGTSLTIQCQVDSQVTMMFWYRQQPGQSLTLIATANQGSEATYESGFVIDKFPISRPNLTFSTLTVSNMSPEDSSIYLCSVATGRVNTEAFFGQGTRLTVV.

V usage is TRBV13 and J usage is TRBJ2-3, with TRBD2 matching over 12 bases. Germline V gene data show CDR1 as PRHDT and CDR2 as FYEKMQ (reference sequence). The V segment lost 5 bases and the J segment 11 bases; nucleotides outside the gene matches: 17. This CDR3 spans 17 amino acids. CDR3 bases: TGTGCCAGCAGCGGGATACCGGGACTAGCGGGTGGGCAGGAGCAGTATTTT. Translated: CASSGIPGLAGGQEQYF.

The gene calls are TRBV5-4 and TRBJ1-1; 7 bases fit TRBD1. This CDR3 comprises 15 residues. The germline V gene encodes CDR1 SGHNT and CDR2 YYREEE (reference sequence). Trimming cost V 2 bases and J 1 base; bases outside gene matches: 5. The CDR3 DNA reads TGTGCCAGCAGCTTTATTGGGGACAGGAACACTGAAGCTTTCTTT. Translating it yields CASSFIGDRNTEAFF.

The chain links TRBV4-3 to TRBJ1-2, with 8 bases fitting TRBD1. CDR3 size: 17 residues. Losses at the gene ends were 0 bases for V and 2 bases for J; bases not matched to a gene: 8. Germline V gene sequence: CDR1 LGHNA, CDR2 YSLEER. The DNA of the CDR3 is TGCGCCAGCAGCCAAGATTTGTGGCAGGGGGCGAACTATGGCTACACCTTC. Translated, it gives CASSQDLWQGANYGYTF.

The chain employs TRBV9 and TRBJ1-2, with a possible D match to TRBD1 (5 bases). Germline-derived CDR1 and CDR2 are SGDLS and YYNGEE. The CDR3 has 15 residues. Trimming removed 4 bases from V and 4 bases from J, with 17 bases in between. The CDR3 spells CASSLTSGPTYGYTF. DNA for the CDR3: TGTGCCAGCAGCCTAACATCAGGGCCGACCTATGGCTACACCTTC.

The chain couples TRBV7-3 to TRBJ2-3; 15 nucleotides align to TRBD2. V lost 2 bases, J lost 6 bases, and 6 bases stayed unmatched. Germline CDR1 is SGHTA and CDR2 is FQGTGA. The CDR3 is made up of 17 amino acids. The CDR3 bases are TGTGCCAGCAGCTTATCGGGACTAGCGGGAGGAGGGGATACGCAGTATTTT. Translation: CASSLSGLAGGGDTQYF.

The chain joins TRBV19 to TRBJ2-3; TRBD2 matches at 7 bases. Looked up from germline, CDR1 is LNHDA and CDR2 is SQIVND (reference sequence). CDR3 length: 14 residues. V trimming: 3 bases; J trimming: 2 bases; junction bases outside the gene matches: 2. The CDR3: CASSMAGDTDTQYF. For the CDR3, the DNA is TGTGCCAGTAGTATGGCGGGAGACACAGATACGCAGTATTTT.

The chain joins TRBV6-6 to TRBJ2-7, with D possibly matching TRBD2 (6 bases). In germline, CDR1 is MNHNY, CDR2 SVGAGI (reference sequence). V lost 0 bases, J lost 4 bases, and 13 bases lay in between. CDR3 size: 15 residues. CDR3 sequence reads: CASSYSSRDGYEQYF. For the CDR3, the DNA is TGTGCCAGCAGTTACTCGTCGCGGGACGGATACGAGCAGTACTTC.

The chain uses TRBV29-1 and TRBJ2-1; unclear D gene. This CDR3 is 12 amino acids long. V was trimmed by 5 bases and J by 4 bases, leaving 9 bases between them. The germline V gene encodes CDR1 SQVTM and CDR2 ANQGSEA. The CDR3 DNA reads as TGCAGCGTTAACGAAGCTTACAATGAGCAGTTCTTC. It translates to CSVNEAYNEQFF.

The CDR3 nucleotides read TGTGCCAGCAGCTTAGACGACAGCCCCTGGGAAGCTTTCTTT. Translating gives CASSLDDSPWEAFF. The V and J genes are TRBV7-9 and TRBJ1-1, with a possible D match to TRBD1 (5 bases). CDR1 SEHNR and CDR2 FQNEAQ come from the germline V gene (reference sequence). Trimming shortened V by 1 base and J by 8 bases, and 14 bases separated the two germline ends. The CDR3 spans 14 residues.

The J gene is TRBJ2-7, the V gene TRBV19; TRBD2 agrees at 9 bases. This CDR3 contains 16 residues. The germline CDR1 and CDR2 sequences are LNHDA and SQIVND (reference sequence). V lost 6 bases, J lost 3 bases, and 12 bases stayed unmatched. CDR3 sequence reads: CASSLSSGTSIYEQYF. The CDR3 DNA follows: TGTGCCAGTAGCTTAAGTTCCGGGACTAGCATCTACGAGCAGTACTTC.

The V gene is TRBV29-1, the J gene TRBJ1-3, with 7 nucleotides matching TRBD1. Unmatched junction bases numbered 4, after V lost 1 base and J lost 7 bases. The CDR3 has 13 residues. The germline gives CDR1 SQVTM, CDR2 ANQGSEA. In nucleotides, the CDR3 is TGCAGCGTTGAAGGGGACAGCGGTAACACCATATATTTT. This sequence encodes CSVEGDSGNTIYF.

This chain connects TRBV9 to TRBJ2-7; 12 bases fit TRBD2. In germline, CDR1 is SGDLS, CDR2 YYNGEE. The CDR3 loop spans 17 amino acids. Trimming took 4 bases from V and 4 from J; bases not matched to a gene: 12. CDR3 in DNA: TGTGCCAGCAGCCCCCGGGCTAGCGGGAGGGGTGGATACGAGCAGTACTTC. This encodes CASSPRASGRGGYEQYF.

This clone showed up just once. The rearrangement uses TRBV25-1 and TRBJ1-4; D ambiguous. V was trimmed by 7 bases and J by 0 bases, leaving 6 bases between them. Per germline, CDR1 MGHDK and CDR2 SYGVNS. The CDR3 runs to 13 residues. The CDR3 sequence is CASNPATNEKLFF. The CDR3 DNA follows: TGTGCCAGCAACCCAGCAACTAATGAAAAACTGTTTTTT.

V and J are TRBV4-1 and TRBJ2-7; D is unclear. This CDR3 has 15 residues. Germline CDR1 and CDR2: MGHRA and YSYEKL. V dropped 5 bases and J dropped 1 base, with 15 bases sitting between them. As DNA, the CDR3 is TGCGCCAGCAGCGTAACAGTGAAGTCTTCCTACGAGCAGTACTTC. It is translated as CASSVTVKSSYEQYF.

The V call is TRBV7-9, the J call TRBJ2-1, with 11 nucleotides matching TRBD2. Germline V gene sequence: CDR1 SEHNR, CDR2 FQNEAQ (reference sequence). Trimming took 4 bases from V and 4 from J; bases not matched to a gene: 3. This CDR3 region has 15 residues. The CDR3 loop is CASSSTSGVYNEQFF. The DNA of the CDR3 is TGTGCCAGCAGCTCGACTAGCGGGGTTTACAATGAGCAGTTCTTC.

In regard to this clone: One end of the junction is discordant with germline, which a read error may explain. The chain links TRBV7-9 to TRBJ2-7; 7 bases map to TRBD1. The CDR3 consists of 15 residues. Germline CDR1 reads SEHNR; CDR2 reads FQNEAQ (reference sequence). CDR3 bases: TGTTCCAGCAGCTCGGACAGGAGGAGCTCCTACGAGCAGTACTTC. It encodes CSSSSDRRSSYEQYF. The full variable domain, its missing parts supplied by reference TRBV7-9 and TRBJ2-7, is DTGVSQNPRHKITKRGQNVTFRCDPISEHNRLYWYRQTLGQGPEFLTYFQNEAQLEKSRLLSDRFSAERPKGSFSTLEIQRTEQGDSAMYLCSSSSDRRSSYEQYFGPGTRLTVT.

The chain joins TRBV19 to TRBJ2-1; 8 bases agree with TRBD2. V was pared by 6 bases and J by 10 bases, with 5 bases of the junction left unmatched. This CDR3 is 12 amino acids long. CDR1 is LNHDA, CDR2 SQIVND, per germline (reference sequence). The CDR3 loop is CASRREGREQFF. In nucleotides, the CDR3 is TGTGCCAGTAGACGGGAGGGCCGGGAGCAGTTCTTC.

The V gene is TRBV10-1, the J gene TRBJ1-1, with D unresolved. The CDR3 contains 15 residues. Trimming took off 1 base at V and 1 base at J, with 10 bases between the two ends. CDR1 is WNHNN and CDR2 is SYGVQD in the germline V gene (reference sequence). The CDR3 DNA reads TGCGCCAGCAGTGAGTATGGACGGGGGAACACTGAAGCTTTCTTT. It encodes CASSEYGRGNTEAFF.

This chain joins TRBV4-3 and TRBJ2-7; a possible D gene is TRBD2 (6 bases). The V gene's germline CDR1 is LGHNA and CDR2 YSLEER. V shed 0 bases and J shed 3 bases, with 12 bases lying between them. The CDR3 length is 15 residues. CDR3 nucleotide sequence: TGCGCCAGCAGCCAAGATATGCGGGATCACTACGAGCAGTACTTC. Its protein is CASSQDMRDHYEQYF.

Many counts were recorded for this clone. This chain connects TRBV5-1 to TRBJ2-5; 9 nucleotides match TRBD2. Looked up from germline, CDR1 is SGHRS and CDR2 is YFSETQ. The CDR3 spans 16 residues. V dropped 1 base and J dropped 5; count of bases not matched to a gene: 9. CDR3 in DNA: TGCGCCAGCAGCTTGACGCCTAGCGGGAATGGGGAGACCCAGTACTTC. It specifies CASSLTPSGNGETQYF. Using reference TRBV5-1 and TRBJ2-5 for the parts outside the CDR3, the full variable domain is KAGVTQTPRYLIKTRGQQVTLSCSPISGHRSVSWYQQTPGQGLQFLFEYFSETQRNKGNFPGRFSGRQFSNSRSEMNVSTLELGDSALYLCASSLTPSGNGETQYFGPGTRLLVL.

This clone has only one observation. V usage is TRBV2 and J usage is TRBJ2-5; perhaps TRBD1 as D (5 bases). The CDR3 is 12 amino acids. V gave up 5 bases and J gave up 6 bases, with 10 bases separating them. CDR1 is SNHLY and CDR2 is FYNNEI in the germline V gene. CDR3 sequence: CASSLDMKTQYF. In DNA form, the CDR3 reads TGTGCCAGCAGTCTGGACATGAAGACCCAGTACTTC. The whole variable domain, filled in from reference TRBV2 and TRBJ2-5, reads EPEVTQTPSHQVTQMGQEVILRCVPISNHLYFYWYRQILGQKVEFLVSFYNNEISEKSEIFDDQFSVERPDGSNFTLKIRSTKLEDSAMYFCASSLDMKTQYFGPGTRLLVL.